This TCR beta chain was sequenced during a study of blood T cell repertoires in COVID-19. The germline V gene encodes CDR1 SGHTA and CDR2 FQGNSA. V shed 2 bases, J shed 1 base, and the junction held 8 bases outside the gene matches. This CDR3 has 18 amino acids. Data came from immunoSEQ multiplex PCR; TCRdb stores just in-frame clones and leaves some out. Among about 40,000 clones listed, roughly 84% were seen once. The clonotype originates from a woman between 70 and 85 years old with acute or convalescent COVID-19. Sequencing was performed on peripheral blood. This chain joins TRBV7-2 and TRBJ1-6, with TRBD1 matching 7 bases. This chain's CDR3 is CASSLRGTQGSYNSPLHF. In nucleotides, the CDR3 is TGTGCCAGCAGCTTACGGGGGACACAGGGGTCCTATAATTCACCCCTCCACTTT.